The next 8 T cell receptor beta chains were all read from a single sample in a study of identifying expanded T cells in peripheral blood. The repertoire was sequenced with immunoSEQ multiplex PCR; TCRdb's copy has only in-frame clones and lacks some. The sample yields about 91,000 clones, 88% seen once. Input material: blood. The receptor set was obtained from a person aged 18 to 75 in good health.

This chain links TRBV5-1 with TRBJ2-5; D is uncertain. In germline, CDR1 is SGHRS, CDR2 YFSETQ. Trimming cost V 5 bases and J 1 base, with 6 bases left between them. CDR3 length equals 12 residues. For the CDR3, the DNA is TGCGCCAGCAGTCAATTCCAAGAGACCCAGTACTTC. Its translation is CASSQFQETQYF.

This clone showed up just once. The V call is TRBV11-3, the J call TRBJ2-1, with 9 nucleotides matching TRBD1. This CDR3 spans 14 amino acids. Germline loops: CDR1 SGHNT, CDR2 YENEEA. The J segment lost 3 bases and the V segment lost 5 bases, leaving 2 bases of the junction unmatched. This chain's CDR3 is CASSPTGGYNEQFF. CDR3 nucleotides: TGTGCCAGCAGCCCGACAGGGGGCTACAATGAGCAGTTCTTC.

The rearrangement links TRBV28 to TRBJ2-5; unclear D gene. V dropped 3 bases and J dropped 12 bases, with 11 bases sitting between them. There are 11 residues in the CDR3. The germline V gene has CDR1 MDHEN and CDR2 SYDVKM. The CDR3: CASSLEQLKYF. CDR3 nucleotides: TGTGCCAGCAGTTTGGAACAACTAAAGTACTTC.

This clone was detected only once. CDR3 region: CASSVEGDQPQHF. The CDR3 DNA is TGTGCCAGCAGCGTAGAAGGGGATCAGCCCCAGCATTTT. This sequence joins TRBV9 and TRBJ1-5; D might be TRBD1 (5 bases). Trimming stripped 0 bases from V and 5 bases from J, with 6 bases between. Per germline, CDR1 SGDLS and CDR2 YYNGEE. The CDR3 is made up of 13 amino acids.

This clone appeared once. The chain has TRBV4-3 and TRBJ2-1; 11 positions agree with TRBD2. This CDR3 is 18 amino acids long. J lost 5 bases, V lost 2 bases, and 11 bases had no gene match. Germline CDR1 and CDR2: LGHNA and YSLEER. The chain's CDR3 is CASSQTLYSGRENNEQFF. CDR3 sequence (DNA): TGCGCCAGCAGCCAAACCCTGTATAGCGGGAGGGAAAACAATGAGCAGTTCTTC.

The genes are TRBV6-5 and TRBJ1-5; D remains unclear. V lost 6 bases, J lost 7 bases, and 19 bases lay in between. The CDR3 runs to 15 residues. The V gene's germline CDR1 is MNHEY and CDR2 SVGAGI. This CDR3 reads CASRRHVLDTQPQHF. The CDR3 nucleotides read TGTGCCAGCAGAAGACACGTTTTAGATACGCAGCCCCAGCATTTT.

The chain carries TRBV7-9 and TRBJ2-3; the D is unclear. V lost 6 bases and J 7 bases, leaving 8 bases between the germline ends. The CDR3 loop spans 11 amino acids. Germline V CDR1 and CDR2: SEHNR, FQNEAQ (reference sequence). CDR3 in amino acids: CASRLEYTQYF. In nucleotides, the CDR3 is TGTGCCAGCAGGCTAGAATATACGCAGTATTTT.

The chain employs TRBV15 and TRBJ2-1; possible D gene TRBD1, 6 bases. This CDR3 spans 15 amino acids. Germline values: CDR1 LNHNV, CDR2 YYDKDF (reference sequence). V lost 8 bases and J lost 4, with 18 bases in between. The CDR3 nucleotides read TGTGCCACCGCCATCGGGGCAGGGGATTACAATGAGCAGTTCTTC. It translates to CATAIGAGDYNEQFF.